This note documents a single T cell receptor beta chain sequence. Its antigen is still unknown. The germline V gene encodes CDR1 GTSNPN and CDR2 SVGIG (reference sequence). The CDR3 contains 14 residues. Trimming took 5 bases from V and 6 from J, leaving 17 bases between them. With 60 Vbeta and 13 Jbeta primers, the PCR was carried out. Assay: immunoSEQ multiplex PCR; the TCRdb copy retains only in-frame clones and omits some. The table shows around 170,000 clones, with about 85% occurring only once. This sample was included in a study of cytomegalovirus exposure and HLA in healthy donors. Broader study findings: The authors later found most CMV-associated TCR beta chains appeared HLA-restricted. In a later analysis, at a false discovery rate of 0.05, under 20,000 TCR beta sequences were associated with HLA alleles. Reported results showed that the classifier diagnosed cytomegalovirus status with high specificity and sensitivity.

This receptor was obtained from a girl aged 10 to 17 in good health and CMV-seropositive. The chain is built from TRBV30 and TRBJ2-1, with D tentatively TRBD2 (6 bases). The sequenced material came from PBMCs. CDR3 residues: CAWWVGAGRNEQFF. The CDR3 DNA sequence: TGTGCCTGGTGGGTAGGAGCGGGCCGCAATGAGCAGTTCTTC.